This TCR beta chain was documented in a study of tumour-infiltrating T cells in Burkitt lymphoma. Study-level background: Overall and progression-free survival were predicted by productive clonality.

CDR3 length equals 15 residues. CDR1 is SEHNR and CDR2 is FQNEAQ in the germline V gene (reference sequence). V was trimmed by 5 bases and J by 8 bases, leaving 19 bases between them. Repertoires were generated with immunoSEQ multiplex PCR, while TCRdb's copy carries only in-frame clones and drops some. This table has roughly 1,700 clones, 60% to 75% appearing once. This clone was recorded only once. This receptor was identified in a human donor with diffuse large B-cell lymphoma. The V gene is TRBV7-9, the J gene TRBJ2-1; the D gene is possibly TRBD1 (6 bases). Material for sequencing was tumor tissue. The CDR3, as DNA: TGTGCCAGCAGCCCCTGGAGGCAGGGGAAAGATGAGCAGTTCTTC. Translation gives CASSPWRQGKDEQFF.